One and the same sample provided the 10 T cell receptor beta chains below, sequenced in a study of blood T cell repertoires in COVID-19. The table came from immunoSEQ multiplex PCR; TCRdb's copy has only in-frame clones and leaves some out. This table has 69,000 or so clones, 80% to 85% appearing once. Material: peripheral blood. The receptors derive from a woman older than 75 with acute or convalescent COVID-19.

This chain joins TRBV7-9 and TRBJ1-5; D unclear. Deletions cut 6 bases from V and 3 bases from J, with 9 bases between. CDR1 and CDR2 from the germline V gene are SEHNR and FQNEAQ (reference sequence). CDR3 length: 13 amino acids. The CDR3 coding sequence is TGTGCCAGCAGTTTGGAGGCCAATCAGCCCCAGCATTTT. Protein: CASSLEANQPQHF. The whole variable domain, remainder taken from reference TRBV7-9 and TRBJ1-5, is DTGVSQNPRHKITKRGQNVTFRCDPISEHNRLYWYRQTLGQGPEFLTYFQNEAQLEKSRLLSDRFSAERPKGSFSTLEIQRTEQGDSAMYLCASSLEANQPQHFGDGTRLSIL.

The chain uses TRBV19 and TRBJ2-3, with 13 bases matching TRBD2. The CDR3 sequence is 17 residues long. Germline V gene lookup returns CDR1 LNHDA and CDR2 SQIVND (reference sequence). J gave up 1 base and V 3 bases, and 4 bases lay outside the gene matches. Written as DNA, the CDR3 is TGTGCCAGTAGTATGGCGGGGACTAGCGGGGGCACAGATACGCAGTATTTT. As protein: CASSMAGTSGGTDTQYF.

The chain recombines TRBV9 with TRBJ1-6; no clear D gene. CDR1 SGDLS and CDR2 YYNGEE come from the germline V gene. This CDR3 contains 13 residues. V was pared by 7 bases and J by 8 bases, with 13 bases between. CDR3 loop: CASSERAHSPLHF. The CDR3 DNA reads TGTGCCAGCTCGGAGAGGGCTCATTCACCCCTCCACTTT.

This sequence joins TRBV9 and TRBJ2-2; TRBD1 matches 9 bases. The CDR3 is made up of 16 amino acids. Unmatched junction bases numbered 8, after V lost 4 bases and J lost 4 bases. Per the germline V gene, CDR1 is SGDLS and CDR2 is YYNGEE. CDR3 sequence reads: CASSLRDRVATGELFF. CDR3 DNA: TGTGCCAGCAGCCTCCGGGACAGGGTAGCCACCGGGGAGCTGTTTTTT.

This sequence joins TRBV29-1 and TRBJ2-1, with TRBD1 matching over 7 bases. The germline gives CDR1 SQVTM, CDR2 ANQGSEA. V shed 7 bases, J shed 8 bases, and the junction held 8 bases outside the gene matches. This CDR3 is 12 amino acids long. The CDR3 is CSADRVSDEQFF. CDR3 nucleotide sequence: TGCAGCGCCGACAGGGTTAGCGATGAGCAGTTCTTC.

CDR3 bases: TGTGCCAGCAGCTTAGATGAGGCCAAAGCTTTCTTT. It specifies CASSLDEAKAFF. The rearrangement links TRBV11-2 to TRBJ1-1; D ambiguous. The length of the CDR3 is 12 residues. V lost 0 bases and J 9 bases, leaving 8 bases between the germline ends. The germline CDR1 and CDR2 sequences are SGHAT and FQNNGV.

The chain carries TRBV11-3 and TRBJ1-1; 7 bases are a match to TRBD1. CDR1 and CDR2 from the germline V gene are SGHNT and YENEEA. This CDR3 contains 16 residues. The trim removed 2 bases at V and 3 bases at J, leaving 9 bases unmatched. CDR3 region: CASSLSVGGMDTEAFF. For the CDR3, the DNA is TGTGCCAGCAGCTTAAGTGTAGGGGGCATGGACACTGAAGCTTTCTTT.

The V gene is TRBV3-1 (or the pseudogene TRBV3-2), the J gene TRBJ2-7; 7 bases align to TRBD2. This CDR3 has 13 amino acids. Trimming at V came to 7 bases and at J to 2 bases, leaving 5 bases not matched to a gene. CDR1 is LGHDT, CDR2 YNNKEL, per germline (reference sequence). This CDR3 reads CASNEAGTYEQYF. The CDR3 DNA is TGTGCCAGCAACGAAGCGGGGACCTACGAGCAGTACTTC.

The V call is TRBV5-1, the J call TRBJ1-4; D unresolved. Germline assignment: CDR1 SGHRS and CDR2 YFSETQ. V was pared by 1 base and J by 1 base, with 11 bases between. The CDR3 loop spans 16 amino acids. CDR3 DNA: TGCGCCAGCAGCTTGAGAGGCAGTCTAACTAATGAAAAACTGTTTTTT. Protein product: CASSLRGSLTNEKLFF.

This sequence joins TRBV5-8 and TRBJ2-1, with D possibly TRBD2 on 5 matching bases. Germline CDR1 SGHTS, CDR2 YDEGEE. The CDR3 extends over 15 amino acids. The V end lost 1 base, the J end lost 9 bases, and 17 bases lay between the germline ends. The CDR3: CASSLYRGHGTEQFF. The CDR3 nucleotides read TGTGCCAGCAGCTTGTACCGGGGTCACGGTACTGAGCAGTTCTTC.